This T cell receptor beta chain was obtained from a study of CD8 T cells in ankylosing spondylitis. Study-wide points: Blood from ankylosing spondylitis patients appeared to carry a characteristic roughly 8-variant TCR beta motif.

The germline V and J ends were trimmed by 8 bases and 5 bases, with 22 bases remaining between them. CDR3 length: 16 amino acids. This clonotype was recorded at least ten times. The antigen is undetermined. MiXCR, applied by TCRdb to the 5' RACE reads, yields one record per CDR3 protein. The table lists over 450,000 distinct CDR3 sequences, about 13% of them singletons. Sequencing was performed on blood, either unsorted or a sorted T cell fraction (not recorded which). This chain links TRBV12-3 or TRBV12-4 with TRBJ2-1; D is perhaps TRBD2 (5 bases). This clonotype was obtained from a male donor with ankylosing spondylitis. This CDR3 reads CASGSTRGMENNEQFF. The CDR3, as DNA: TGTGCCAGCGGATCCACTCGGGGTATGGAGAACAATGAGCAGTTCTTC.